This T cell receptor (beta chain) emerged from a study of cytomegalovirus exposure and HLA in healthy donors. Findings of the study overall: Analyzed later, association rates of TCRs varied across HLA loci, with DRB1 most and HLA-C fewest.

This clone was seen more than once but under ten times. Its cognate antigen is unknown. It was with 60 Vbeta and 13 Jbeta primers that the PCR ran. The repertoire was sequenced with immunoSEQ multiplex PCR; TCRdb's copy has only in-frame clones and lacks some. The table has 130,000 or so clones, roughly 80% seen once. Sample: PBMCs. This receptor was identified in a woman aged 40 to 50 in good health and CMV-seropositive.

Here the CDR3 reads CASSLDRVRDTQYF. The CDR3 nucleotides are TGTGCCAGCAGTTTAGACAGGGTGAGGGATACGCAGTATTTT. The chain couples TRBV28 to TRBJ2-3, with 7 bases matching TRBD1. Germline loops: CDR1 MDHEN, CDR2 SYDVKM. This CDR3 contains 14 residues. V shed 2 bases and J 6 bases; nucleotides not matched to a gene: 5.